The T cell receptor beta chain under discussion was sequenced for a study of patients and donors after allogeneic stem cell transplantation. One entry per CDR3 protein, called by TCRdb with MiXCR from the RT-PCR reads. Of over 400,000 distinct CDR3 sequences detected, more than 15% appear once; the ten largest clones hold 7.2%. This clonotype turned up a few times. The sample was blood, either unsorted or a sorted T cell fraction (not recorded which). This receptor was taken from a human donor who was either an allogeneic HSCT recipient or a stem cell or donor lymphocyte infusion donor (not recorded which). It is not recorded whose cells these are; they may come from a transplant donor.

CDR3 sequence reads: CSARAGTSGYEQYF. The CDR3 coding sequence is TGCAGTGCTAGGGCCGGGACTAGCGGTTACGAGCAGTACTTC. The chain has TRBV20-1 and TRBJ2-7; 11 nucleotides align to TRBD2. Per the germline V gene, CDR1 is DFQATT and CDR2 is SNEGSKA (reference sequence). V lost 3 bases and J lost 4; bases outside the gene matches: 5. This CDR3 comprises 14 residues.